The sample holds many counts of the clone carrying this T cell receptor beta chain. The antigen is not known. TCRdb recomputed calls from the reads with MiXCR, one row per CDR3 protein. The sample contains about 490,000 distinct CDR3 sequences, 10% to 12% of which appear only once. The record originates from a study of T cell repertoires in cytomegalovirus infection. About the study: Indications of both CMV infection and matching HLA type were provided by public TCR beta signatures. Broader study findings: Cumulated frequencies of public TCR beta families served to identify carriers of CMV plus the relevant HLA. Clonotype analysis showed dominance of the ex vivo response by HLA-C-restricted CMV-specific TCR beta clonotypes.

The V gene lost 2 bases and the J gene lost 2 bases, with 9 bases spanning the gap. CDR3 size: 14 residues. Germline V lookup: CDR1 SEHNR, CDR2 FQNEAQ (reference sequence). The chain has TRBV7-9 and TRBJ2-5, with a possible D match to TRBD1 (6 bases). The source is a human donor in good health (CMV status not recorded). Some clones in this sample may be carry-over from other donors' samples. Material: PBMCs. CDR3 DNA sequence: TGTGCCAGCAGCTTAACCCAGGGGCAAGAGACCCAGTACTTC. Translating gives CASSLTQGQETQYF.